The rows below give T cell receptor beta chains drawn from one sample of a study of CD8 T cells in Susac syndrome. Each CDR3 protein gets one entry after TCRdb re-called the immunoSEQ multiplex PCR reads with MiXCR. The table shows 50,000 to 55,000 distinct CDR3 sequences, with over 90% occurring only once. Material for sequencing was CD8+ T cells from PBMCs. These receptors originate from a human donor with Susac syndrome. Both conserved end residues are part of each CDR3. A D gene is named only where the DNA matches it firmly. A row's size may be missing; if present it is once, few, many or a size class.

CDR3nt,CDR3aa,len,abundance,j_gene,v_gene,d_gene
TGTGCCAGCAGTGCGACTAGCGGATTCACAGATACGCAGTATTTT,CASSATSGFTDTQYF,15,NA,TRBJ2-3,TRBV2,TRBD2
TGTGCCAGCAGTTTTTCAGGGGACTACAATGAGCAGTTCTTC,CASSFSGDYNEQFF,14,NA,TRBJ2-1,TRBV12-3/TRBV12-4,NA
TGCGCCAGCAGCTTCGCCCCGGGACAGGGTATTTCTCGGTATGGCTACACCTTC,CASSFAPGQGISRYGYTF,18,NA,TRBJ1-2,TRBV5-1,TRBD1
TGTGCCCGACGGACCTTGGGGACGGATCAGCCCCAGCATTTT,CARRTLGTDQPQHF,14,NA,TRBJ1-5,TRBV6-5,NA
TGTGCCAGCAGCACGACAGGCCATCGCTATGGCTACACCTTC,CASSTTGHRYGYTF,14,NA,TRBJ1-2,TRBV7-2,NA
TGTGCCACCAGCAGAGATCGGTCAGGGGCCTATGGCTACACCTTC,CATSRDRSGAYGYTF,15,NA,TRBJ1-2,TRBV15,NA
TGCAGCGTACGGAGAGTGAACACTGAAGCTTTCTTT,CSVRRVNTEAFF,12,NA,TRBJ1-1,TRBV29-1,NA
TGTGCCAGCAGCCCGACTAGCGGGATCTTGAGCTCCTACGAGCAGTACTTC,CASSPTSGILSSYEQYF,17,NA,TRBJ2-7,TRBV7-9,TRBD2
TGTGCCAGCAGCTTGTTTCGGGACAACTACAATGAGCAGTTCTTC,CASSLFRDNYNEQFF,15,few,TRBJ2-1,TRBV7-8,NA
TGTGCCAGCAGCTTGTCGGCACAGAGCAATCAGCCCCAGCATTTT,CASSLSAQSNQPQHF,15,NA,TRBJ1-5,TRBV7-8,NA
TGCAGTGCTCAAATAACCTCGAACACCGGGGAGCTGTTTTTT,CSAQITSNTGELFF,14,NA,TRBJ2-2,TRBV20-1,NA
TGTGCCAGCAGTTTAGGTACCGGGGTAACTGAAGCTTTCTTT,CASSLGTGVTEAFF,14,NA,TRBJ1-1,TRBV12-3/TRBV12-4,NA
TGCGCCAGCAGCCAAGTTGTACTCGACTCCTATAATTCACCCCTCCACTTT,CASSQVVLDSYNSPLHF,17,NA,TRBJ1-6,TRBV4-1,NA
TGTGCCAGCAGCGTAGAGGGGGGCTCCTACAATGAGCAGTTCTTC,CASSVEGGSYNEQFF,15,NA,TRBJ2-1,TRBV9,NA
TGTGCCAGCAGCATAGACAGGGATGGTGAAAAACTGTTTTTT,CASSIDRDGEKLFF,14,NA,TRBJ1-4,TRBV7-8,TRBD1
TGTGCCAGCCCCCTAGGCGGAGGCTTCTTC,CASPLGGGFF,10,once,TRBJ2-1,TRBV2,NA
TGCAGTGCTACCCTTAGCGGCGAGACCCAGTACTTC,CSATLSGETQYF,12,NA,TRBJ2-5,TRBV20-1,NA
TGTGCCTGGAGTAGGACAGGGTTGGGCACCGGGGAGCTGTTTTTT,CAWSRTGLGTGELFF,15,NA,TRBJ2-2,TRBV30,TRBD1
TGCAGTGCCAGAAAAGCGGGGGGGCCCGAGCAGTACTTC,CSARKAGGPEQYF,13,NA,TRBJ2-7,TRBV20-1,TRBD2
TGTGCCAGCGACCGGGACATTGGGGAGACCCAGTACTTC,CASDRDIGETQYF,13,NA,TRBJ2-5,TRBV2,NA
TGTGCCAGCAGCTCCTCGAACAGTCTACGGGAAGAGACCCAGTACTTC,CASSSSNSLREETQYF,16,NA,TRBJ2-5,TRBV7-9,NA
TGTGCCAGCAGCTTGAACAGGAACTATGGCTACACCTTC,CASSLNRNYGYTF,13,once,TRBJ1-2,TRBV5-6,NA
TGTGCCAGCAGCGTAGGCGGATCTAGCACAGATACGCAGTATTTT,CASSVGGSSTDTQYF,15,once,TRBJ2-3,TRBV9,NA
TGTGCCAGCAGTTCCGACAGGGAGCGCTACGAGCAGTACTTC,CASSSDRERYEQYF,14,NA,TRBJ2-7,TRBV27,TRBD1
TGTGCCAGCAGCCCCCCAGGGAGCTCCTACAATGAGCAGTTCTTC,CASSPPGSSYNEQFF,15,NA,TRBJ2-1,TRBV7-9,NA
TGCAGTGCCCGGGCCGCGGGACAGTTCTACAATGAGCAGTTCTTC,CSARAAGQFYNEQFF,15,NA,TRBJ2-1,TRBV20-1,NA
TGTGCCAGCAGTCCTGGAGTGGGCGGGGAGCTGTTTTTT,CASSPGVGGELFF,13,NA,TRBJ2-2,TRBV12-3/TRBV12-4,NA
TGTGCCAGCAGCTTCAGGGTTGGAGAGACCCAGTACTTC,CASSFRVGETQYF,13,NA,TRBJ2-5,TRBV7-3,NA
TGTGCCAGCATCTTACACAGGCATAGCAATCAGCCCCAGCATTTT,CASILHRHSNQPQHF,15,NA,TRBJ1-5,TRBV7-2,NA
TGTGCCTGGAGTGTAGGGGGAAACTACGAGCAGTACTTC,CAWSVGGNYEQYF,13,NA,TRBJ2-7,TRBV30,NA
TGTGCCAGCAGTGACACCAGCGAGGGGCGAGGGAACATTCAGTACTTC,CASSDTSEGRGNIQYF,16,NA,TRBJ2-4,TRBV25-1,NA
TGTGCCAGCAGCCAAGCCGACAACTACAATGAGCAGTTCTTC,CASSQADNYNEQFF,14,NA,TRBJ2-1,TRBV14,NA
TGCGCCAGCAGCTCTTGGACAGGGACCTACGAGCAGTACTTC,CASSSWTGTYEQYF,14,NA,TRBJ2-7,TRBV5-1,TRBD1
TGTGCCAGCAGTAGCGACACGGGCCAAGAGACCCAGTACTTC,CASSSDTGQETQYF,14,once,TRBJ2-5,TRBV2,NA
TGCAGTGCTTTCGGACAGGGGTACGAGCAGTACTTC,CSAFGQGYEQYF,12,NA,TRBJ2-7,TRBV20-1,TRBD1
TGCAGCGTTGTAAGTGTATGGAACACTGAAGCTTTCTTT,CSVVSVWNTEAFF,13,NA,TRBJ1-1,TRBV29-1,NA
TGTGCCAGCAGCTTAATCAGGGAGACCTACAATGAGCAGTTCTTC,CASSLIRETYNEQFF,15,NA,TRBJ2-1,TRBV7-3,NA
TGCGCCAGCAGCCAAGATGAGGTGGCTAGCGAGTACAATGAGCAGTTCTTC,CASSQDEVASEYNEQFF,17,NA,TRBJ2-1,TRBV4-3,NA
TGCGCCAGCAGTCAAACGAACCTGGACAGGGACCAAGAGACCCAGTACTTC,CASSQTNLDRDQETQYF,17,NA,TRBJ2-5,TRBV23-1,TRBD1
TGTGCCAGCAGCCCCACCGGGACAGGGGATAGTGCTACTGAAGCTTTCTTT,CASSPTGTGDSATEAFF,17,NA,TRBJ1-1,TRBV4-2,TRBD1
TGCAGTGCTAGAGTCCGGATGAACACTGAAGCTTTCTTT,CSARVRMNTEAFF,13,NA,TRBJ1-1,TRBV20-1,NA
TGTGCCAGCAGCGTAGAGGGGACTAGCGGGGGCAGCTCCTACAATGAGCAGTTCTTC,CASSVEGTSGGSSYNEQFF,19,NA,TRBJ2-1,TRBV9,TRBD2
TGCAGTGCTAGAGATGTGGCAGGGCAAACCTACGAGCAGTACTTC,CSARDVAGQTYEQYF,15,NA,TRBJ2-7,TRBV20-1,NA
TGTGCCAGCAGTTTAAGTGGGGGCACTGAAGCTTTCTTT,CASSLSGGTEAFF,13,NA,TRBJ1-1,TRBV28,NA
TGCGCCAGCAGCCGGGGACTAGCGGGGTCCTACAATGAGCAGTTCTTC,CASSRGLAGSYNEQFF,16,NA,TRBJ2-1,TRBV4-1,TRBD2
TGTGCCAGCCCGTCGGGAGAGACCCAGTACTTC,CASPSGETQYF,11,NA,TRBJ2-5,TRBV2,NA
TGTGCCAGTAGTACGACCAACCCATCGTACAATGAGCAGTTCTTC,CASSTTNPSYNEQFF,15,few,TRBJ2-1,TRBV19,NA
TGTGCCAGCAGTGAAAAAACAGGGGGCAATGGCTACACCTTC,CASSEKTGGNGYTF,14,NA,TRBJ1-2,TRBV9,TRBD1
TGTGCCAGCAGCTTAGATCACGTCAGGCTGGAGACCCAGTACTTC,CASSLDHVRLETQYF,15,NA,TRBJ2-5,TRBV11-2,NA
TGTGCCAGCAGTTTCGCCCGGGACAGGCAAGAGACCCAGTACTTC,CASSFARDRQETQYF,15,NA,TRBJ2-5,TRBV12-3/TRBV12-4,TRBD1
TGCGCCAGCAGCTTGGTTACCAGGTACCAAGAGACCCAGTACTTC,CASSLVTRYQETQYF,15,NA,TRBJ2-5,TRBV5-1,NA
TGTGCCAGCACCCAGACAGGGCATGGCTACACCTTC,CASTQTGHGYTF,12,NA,TRBJ1-2,TRBV12-3/TRBV12-4,TRBD1
TGTGCCAGTATCGGACCGGGGGACTATGGCTACACCTTC,CASIGPGDYGYTF,13,NA,TRBJ1-2,TRBV19,NA
TGCAGTGCTTCTCCTCCGGGACAGGGCCTCTCCTACGAGCAGTACTTC,CSASPPGQGLSYEQYF,16,NA,TRBJ2-7,TRBV20-1,TRBD1
TGCACCAGCAGCCAGGACGAGGCCCCCTCTTCGGGGACCCAGTACTTC,CTSSQDEAPSSGTQYF,16,NA,TRBJ2-5,TRBV1,NA
TGTGCCAGTAGTCTCCCGACAGCGAACACTGAAGCTTTCTTT,CASSLPTANTEAFF,14,NA,TRBJ1-1,TRBV19,NA
TGTGCCAGCAGTCCCCTAGCGGGGGGCTACGAGCAGTACTTC,CASSPLAGGYEQYF,14,NA,TRBJ2-7,TRBV6-2/TRBV6-3,TRBD2
TGTGCCAGCAGTGAAGGTTCTAGCACATTAGAGACCCAGTACTTC,CASSEGSSTLETQYF,15,NA,TRBJ2-5,TRBV2,NA
TGTGCCAGCAGTTACCTGAGTAGCAAAGAGACCCAGTACTTC,CASSYLSSKETQYF,14,NA,TRBJ2-5,TRBV6-5,NA
TGTGCCAGCAGTTTGGGGTTGCATACGCAGTATTTT,CASSLGLHTQYF,12,NA,TRBJ2-3,TRBV12-3/TRBV12-4,NA